The sample holds many counts of the clone carrying this T cell receptor beta chain. MiXCR, run by TCRdb on the RT-PCR reads, gives a single entry per CDR3 protein. The sample records about 680,000 distinct CDR3 sequences, 14% being singletons. Per germline, CDR1 MNHEY and CDR2 SVGAGI. Trimming left V 5 bases short and J 5 bases short, with 15 bases between. CDR3 length: 14 amino acids. The chain uses TRBV6-5 and TRBJ1-2, with a weak D call TRBD1 (6 bases). Material: memory CD4+ T cells from blood. The source is a female donor in good health, serving as a healthy control. CDR3 residues: CASSPTGTSYGYTF. DNA for the CDR3: TGTGCCAGCAGTCCTACAGGGACTTCGTATGGCTACACCTTC.